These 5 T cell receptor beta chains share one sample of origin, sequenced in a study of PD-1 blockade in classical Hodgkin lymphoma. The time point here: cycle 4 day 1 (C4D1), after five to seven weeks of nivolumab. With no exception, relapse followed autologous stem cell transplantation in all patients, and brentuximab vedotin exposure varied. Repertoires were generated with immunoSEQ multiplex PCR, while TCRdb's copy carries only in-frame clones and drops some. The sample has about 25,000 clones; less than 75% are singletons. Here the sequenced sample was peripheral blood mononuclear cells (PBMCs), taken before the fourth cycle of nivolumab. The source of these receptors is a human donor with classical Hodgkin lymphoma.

The CDR3 is CASERGPSGNTIYF. In DNA form, the CDR3 reads TGTGCCAGCGAGAGGGGGCCCTCTGGAAACACCATATATTTT. This chain uses TRBV6-1 with TRBJ1-3, with 7 bases fitting TRBD1. Germline V gene sequence: CDR1 MNHNS, CDR2 SASEGT. This CDR3 has 14 amino acids. V trimming: 8 bases; J trimming: 0 bases; junction bases outside the gene matches: 4.

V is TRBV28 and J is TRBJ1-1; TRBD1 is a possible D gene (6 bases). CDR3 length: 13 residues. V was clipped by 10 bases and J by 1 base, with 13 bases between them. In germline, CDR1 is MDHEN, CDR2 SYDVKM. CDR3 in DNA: TGTGCCATCAGGACAGAGACGAACACTGAAGCTTTCTTT. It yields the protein CAIRTETNTEAFF.

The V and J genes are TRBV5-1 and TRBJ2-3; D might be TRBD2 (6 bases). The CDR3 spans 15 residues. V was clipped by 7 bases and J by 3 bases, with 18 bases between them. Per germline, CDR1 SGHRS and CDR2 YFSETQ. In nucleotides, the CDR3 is TGCGCCAGCCGCCCGGGGGAAACCCCAACAGATACGCAGTATTTT. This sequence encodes CASRPGETPTDTQYF.

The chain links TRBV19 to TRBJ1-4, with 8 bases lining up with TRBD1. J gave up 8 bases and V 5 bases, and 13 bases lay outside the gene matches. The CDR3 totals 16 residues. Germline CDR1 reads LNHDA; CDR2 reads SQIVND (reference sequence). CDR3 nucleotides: TGTGCCAGTAGTTTACGACCGGGACAGGCCCGGGAAAAACTGTTTTTT. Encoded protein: CASSLRPGQAREKLFF.

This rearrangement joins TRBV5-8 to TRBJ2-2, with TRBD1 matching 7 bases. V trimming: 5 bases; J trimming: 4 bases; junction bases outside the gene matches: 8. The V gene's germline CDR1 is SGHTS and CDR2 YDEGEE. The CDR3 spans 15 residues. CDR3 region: CASRLGQFATGELFF. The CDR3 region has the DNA TGTGCCAGCAGACTGGGACAGTTCGCCACCGGGGAGCTGTTTTTT.